A selection of T cell receptor beta chains follows, all from one sample in a study of tumor-infiltrating lymphocytes in primary liver carcinoma. TCRdb passed the multiplex PCR reads through MiXCR, listing each CDR3 protein once. The profile covers 330,000 or so distinct CDR3 sequences, with about 61% appearing a single time and about 6% taken by the ten largest. The specimen sequenced was peripheral blood. These receptors all come from a man between 35 and 55 years old with primary liver carcinoma and hepatitis B virus infection. CDR3s include the opening cysteine and the closing phenylalanine or tryptophan. A D gene is named only where the DNA matches it firmly. Expanded clones are given a class, and other clones once, few, many or no size at all.

CDR3 length: 16; D gene: TRBD1; clone size: -; V gene: TRBV25-1; J gene: TRBJ2-2; CDR3 protein: CASSEGQYKDAGELFF; CDR3 DNA: TGTGCCAGCAGTGAGGGACAGTACAAGGACGCCGGGGAGCTGTTTTTT
CDR3 length: 18; D gene: -; clone size: many; V gene: TRBV5-1; J gene: TRBJ2-1; CDR3 protein: CASSLDAGSGRSYNEQFF; CDR3 DNA: TGCGCCAGCAGCTTGGATGCGGGTAGCGGTCGCTCCTACAATGAGCAGTTCTTC
CDR3 length: 12; D gene: -; clone size: many; V gene: TRBV6-5; J gene: TRBJ1-2; CDR3 protein: CASSGRIYGYTF; CDR3 DNA: TGTGCCAGCTCAGGGCGAATCTATGGCTACACCTTC
CDR3 length: 19; D gene: TRBD2; clone size: many; V gene: TRBV6-7; J gene: TRBJ2-1; CDR3 protein: CASSYKTGLAESSYNEQFF; CDR3 DNA: TGTGCCAGCAGTTACAAGACCGGACTAGCGGAGAGCTCCTACAATGAGCAGTTCTTC
CDR3 length: 16; D gene: TRBD1; clone size: -; V gene: TRBV9; J gene: TRBJ1-2; CDR3 protein: CASSVPGTGDDYGYTF; CDR3 DNA: TGTGCCAGCAGCGTACCCGGGACAGGGGACGACTATGGCTACACCTTC
CDR3 length: 14; D gene: -; clone size: many; V gene: TRBV6-1; J gene: TRBJ2-2; CDR3 protein: CASSGGFGTGELFF; CDR3 DNA: TGTGCCAGCAGTGGCGGGTTCGGGACCGGGGAGCTGTTTTTT
CDR3 length: 15; D gene: TRBD2; clone size: many; V gene: TRBV4-1; J gene: TRBJ2-7; CDR3 protein: CASSQEGREGYEQYF; CDR3 DNA: TGCGCCAGCAGCCAAGAAGGGCGGGAGGGCTACGAGCAGTACTTC
CDR3 length: 14; D gene: TRBD1; clone size: -; V gene: TRBV5-4; J gene: TRBJ2-7; CDR3 protein: CASSRRDRDYEQYF; CDR3 DNA: TGTGCCAGCAGCCGGCGGGACAGGGACTACGAGCAGTACTTC
CDR3 length: 14; D gene: TRBD1; clone size: -; V gene: TRBV4-3; J gene: TRBJ1-2; CDR3 protein: CASSWDRGVDGHTF; CDR3 DNA: TGTGCCAGCAGCTGGGACAGGGGTGTTGACGGCCACACCTTC
CDR3 length: 23; D gene: TRBD2; clone size: many; V gene: TRBV11-2; J gene: TRBJ2-3; CDR3 protein: CASSGWGLAGGPDTGPSTDTQYF; CDR3 DNA: TGTGCCAGCAGCGGGTGGGGACTAGCGGGAGGCCCAGATACCGGGCCTAGCACAGATACGCAGTATTTT
CDR3 length: 19; D gene: TRBD2; clone size: -; V gene: TRBV11-2; J gene: TRBJ2-1; CDR3 protein: CASSSVTGLAVGHLNEQFF; CDR3 DNA: TGTGCCAGCAGCTCGGTCACGGGACTAGCGGTAGGGCACTTGAATGAGCAGTTCTTC
CDR3 length: 14; D gene: -; clone size: -; V gene: TRBV11-1; J gene: TRBJ2-7; CDR3 protein: CASSLQEHSHEQYF; CDR3 DNA: TGTGCCAGCAGCCTCCAAGAACACTCCCACGAGCAGTACTTC
CDR3 length: 12; D gene: TRBD1; clone size: many; V gene: TRBV13; J gene: TRBJ1-2; CDR3 protein: CASSLDRGGYTF; CDR3 DNA: TGTGCCAGCAGCTTAGACAGGGGTGGCTACACCTTC
CDR3 length: 15; D gene: -; clone size: -; V gene: TRBV5-8; J gene: TRBJ2-7; CDR3 protein: CASSLSLSVPHEQYF; CDR3 DNA: TGTGCCAGCAGCTTGAGCTTGTCAGTCCCCCACGAGCAGTACTTC
CDR3 length: 15; D gene: -; clone size: many; V gene: TRBV11-2; J gene: TRBJ2-7; CDR3 protein: CASSLAETGKYEQYF; CDR3 DNA: TGTGCCAGCAGCTTAGCTGAGACAGGAAAGTACGAGCAGTACTTC
CDR3 length: 14; D gene: -; clone size: few; V gene: TRBV14; J gene: TRBJ2-7; CDR3 protein: CASSLALKSYEQYF; CDR3 DNA: TGTGCCAGCAGCTTAGCGTTAAAATCCTACGAGCAGTACTTC
CDR3 length: 16; D gene: -; clone size: few; V gene: TRBV5-1; J gene: TRBJ2-1; CDR3 protein: CASSFVRAGPYNEQFF; CDR3 DNA: TGCGCCAGCAGCTTCGTGAGGGCAGGACCCTACAATGAGCAGTTCTTC
CDR3 length: 16; D gene: -; clone size: -; V gene: TRBV5-4; J gene: TRBJ2-7; CDR3 protein: CVSSGSAATSTYEQYF; CDR3 DNA: TGTGTCAGCAGCGGGTCGGCCGCTACCTCAACATACGAGCAGTACTTC
CDR3 length: 13; D gene: -; clone size: -; V gene: TRBV6-5; J gene: TRBJ1-3; CDR3 protein: CASGNSAGNTIYF; CDR3 DNA: TGTGCCAGCGGCAATTCAGCTGGAAACACCATATATTTT
CDR3 length: 16; D gene: TRBD2; clone size: -; V gene: TRBV7-8; J gene: TRBJ2-7; CDR3 protein: CAISLGLAGLTYEQYF; CDR3 DNA: TGTGCCATCAGCTTAGGACTAGCGGGGCTGACCTACGAGCAGTACTTC
CDR3 length: 15; D gene: TRBD1; clone size: -; V gene: TRBV6-2/TRBV6-3; J gene: TRBJ2-7; CDR3 protein: CASSYHLDRAYEQRF; CDR3 DNA: TGTGCCAGCAGTTACCATCTAGACAGGGCATACGAGCAGCGCTTC
CDR3 length: 14; D gene: -; clone size: few; V gene: TRBV28; J gene: TRBJ2-1; CDR3 protein: CASSLQSSYNEQFF; CDR3 DNA: TGTGCCAGCAGTTTACAGAGCTCCTACAATGAGCAGTTCTTC
CDR3 length: 17; D gene: TRBD2; clone size: few; V gene: TRBV6-5; J gene: TRBJ2-1; CDR3 protein: CASSYYRLAGGGNEQFF; CDR3 DNA: TGTGCCAGCAGTTACTATCGGCTAGCGGGAGGAGGCAATGAGCAGTTCTTC
CDR3 length: 13; D gene: -; clone size: -; V gene: TRBV10-2; J gene: TRBJ1-4; CDR3 protein: CASSYPEGEKLFF; CDR3 DNA: TGCGCCAGCTCATACCCAGAGGGTGAAAAACTGTTTTTT
CDR3 length: 13; D gene: -; clone size: -; V gene: TRBV7-9; J gene: TRBJ2-5; CDR3 protein: CANSPPGKPTQYF; CDR3 DNA: TGTGCCAACAGCCCCCCGGGGAAGCCGACCCAGTACTTC
CDR3 length: 15; D gene: TRBD1; clone size: few; V gene: TRBV6-1; J gene: TRBJ2-7; CDR3 protein: CASSEPGTGDHEQYF; CDR3 DNA: TGTGCCAGCAGTGAGCCCGGGACAGGGGACCACGAGCAGTACTTC
CDR3 length: 17; D gene: -; clone size: many; V gene: TRBV11-2; J gene: TRBJ1-2; CDR3 protein: CASSPRLDSLLNYGYTF; CDR3 DNA: TGTGCCAGCAGTCCCCGATTGGACAGCCTACTGAACTATGGCTACACCTTC
CDR3 length: 15; D gene: TRBD1; clone size: -; V gene: TRBV11-2; J gene: TRBJ2-7; CDR3 protein: CASRQDRDRSREQYF; CDR3 DNA: TGTGCCAGCAGGCAAGATCGGGACAGGAGCCGCGAGCAGTACTTC
CDR3 length: 15; D gene: TRBD2; clone size: -; V gene: TRBV6-5; J gene: TRBJ2-7; CDR3 protein: CASSNSSGSPYEQYF; CDR3 DNA: TGTGCCAGCAGTAACTCTAGCGGGAGCCCCTACGAGCAGTACTTC
CDR3 length: 15; D gene: -; clone size: -; V gene: TRBV7-8; J gene: TRBJ2-7; CDR3 protein: CASSLEGSGASSVNF; CDR3 DNA: TGTGCCAGCAGCTTAGAAGGGTCCGGGGCCTCTTCAGTGAACTTC
CDR3 length: 15; D gene: -; clone size: -; V gene: TRBV28; J gene: TRBJ2-2; CDR3 protein: CASFHWGVNTGELFF; CDR3 DNA: TGTGCCAGCTTCCACTGGGGAGTGAACACCGGGGAGCTGTTTTTT
CDR3 length: 14; D gene: TRBD1; clone size: -; V gene: TRBV14; J gene: TRBJ2-7; CDR3 protein: CASSKDRGTYEQYF; CDR3 DNA: TGTGCCAGCAGCAAGGACAGGGGAACCTACGAGCAGTACTTC
CDR3 length: 18; D gene: -; clone size: -; V gene: TRBV6-1; J gene: TRBJ1-5; CDR3 protein: CTSSSPLGQGGGNQPQHF; CDR3 DNA: TGTACCAGCAGTTCACCCTTAGGGCAGGGAGGCGGCAATCAGCCCCAGCATTTT
CDR3 length: 18; D gene: -; clone size: once; V gene: TRBV11-2; J gene: TRBJ2-7; CDR3 protein: CAGSLGYDGGTGNYEQYF; CDR3 DNA: TGTGCCGGCAGCTTAGGATATGACGGGGGGACAGGCAACTACGAGCAGTACTTT
CDR3 length: 15; D gene: -; clone size: -; V gene: TRBV28; J gene: TRBJ1-5; CDR3 protein: CASSRPSGNNQPQHF; CDR3 DNA: TGTGCCAGCAGCAGACCTTCAGGGAACAATCAGCCCCAGCATTTT
CDR3 length: 15; D gene: -; clone size: -; V gene: TRBV6-6; J gene: TRBJ1-3; CDR3 protein: CTSGLRAEPGNTIYF; CDR3 DNA: TGTACCAGCGGTCTTCGAGCCGAACCTGGAAACACCATATATTTT
CDR3 length: 15; D gene: -; clone size: many; V gene: TRBV7-9; J gene: TRBJ2-2; CDR3 protein: CASSSTGSNTGELFF; CDR3 DNA: TGTGCCAGCAGTAGCACAGGGTCGAACACCGGGGAGCTGTTTTTT
CDR3 length: 16; D gene: TRBD1; clone size: few; V gene: TRBV30; J gene: TRBJ1-2; CDR3 protein: CAWAGTGLRTFYGYTF; CDR3 DNA: TGTGCCTGGGCCGGGACAGGATTAAGGACCTTCTATGGCTACACCTTC
CDR3 length: 14; D gene: -; clone size: many; V gene: TRBV4-1; J gene: TRBJ2-7; CDR3 protein: CASSPPGRPYEQYF; CDR3 DNA: TGCGCCAGCAGCCCTCCGGGCCGCCCCTACGAGCAGTACTTC
CDR3 length: 17; D gene: TRBD2; clone size: -; V gene: TRBV11-3; J gene: TRBJ2-3; CDR3 protein: CASSPGLAGGYTDTQYF; CDR3 DNA: TGTGCCAGCAGCCCTGGACTAGCGGGAGGATACACAGATACGCAGTATTTT
CDR3 length: 15; D gene: TRBD2; clone size: once; V gene: TRBV10-3; J gene: TRBJ2-3; CDR3 protein: CAISYSAGGPDMHYF; CDR3 DNA: TGTGCCATCAGTTATTCAGCGGGAGGGCCAGATATGCATTATTTT
CDR3 length: 14; D gene: TRBD2; clone size: many; V gene: TRBV6-2/TRBV6-3; J gene: TRBJ2-3; CDR3 protein: CASKLAGPTDTQYF; CDR3 DNA: TGTGCCAGCAAACTAGCGGGCCCCACAGATACGCAGTATTTT
CDR3 length: 15; D gene: TRBD1; clone size: -; V gene: TRBV4-1; J gene: TRBJ1-4; CDR3 protein: CASSLTGTESEKLFF; CDR3 DNA: TGCGCCAGCAGTCTTACCGGGACAGAGTCCGAAAAACTGTTTTTT
CDR3 length: 19; D gene: -; clone size: -; V gene: TRBV11-2; J gene: TRBJ2-3; CDR3 protein: CAGSLIVGPPTTRADTQYF; CDR3 DNA: TGTGCCGGCAGCCTCATAGTCGGGCCACCCACAACCCGTGCAGATACGCAGTATTTT
CDR3 length: 16; D gene: -; clone size: few; V gene: TRBV5-1; J gene: TRBJ2-1; CDR3 protein: CASSLDVGSRMGEQFF; CDR3 DNA: TGCGCCAGCAGTTTGGATGTCGGGAGCCGCATGGGTGAGCAGTTCTTC
CDR3 length: 16; D gene: -; clone size: -; V gene: TRBV11-2; J gene: TRBJ2-1; CDR3 protein: CASSLDRGSSYNEQFF; CDR3 DNA: TGTGCCAGCAGCTTAGATCGGGGGAGCTCCTACAATGAGCAATTCTTC
CDR3 length: 17; D gene: TRBD1; clone size: -; V gene: TRBV6-6; J gene: TRBJ2-4; CDR3 protein: CASSYSTGLLAKNIQYF; CDR3 DNA: TGTGCCAGCAGTTACTCGACAGGGCTTCTAGCCAAAAACATTCAGTACTTC
CDR3 length: 15; D gene: TRBD1; clone size: -; V gene: TRBV13; J gene: TRBJ2-5; CDR3 protein: CASNSVRDRGETQYF; CDR3 DNA: TGTGCCAGCAACTCGGTCCGGGACAGGGGAGAGACCCAGTACTTC
CDR3 length: 12; D gene: -; clone size: many; V gene: TRBV6-2/TRBV6-3; J gene: TRBJ1-1; CDR3 protein: CASDTVNTEAFF; CDR3 DNA: TGTGCCAGCGACACAGTTAACACTGAAGCTTTCTTT
CDR3 length: 17; D gene: -; clone size: -; V gene: TRBV11-2; J gene: TRBJ2-6; CDR3 protein: CAGSHETGSSGANVLTF; CDR3 DNA: TGTGCCGGCAGCCACGAAACAGGGAGTTCTGGGGCCAACGTCCTGACTTTC
CDR3 length: 15; D gene: TRBD2; clone size: -; V gene: TRBV11-2; J gene: TRBJ2-3; CDR3 protein: CARSLGSGRGDTQYF; CDR3 DNA: TGTGCCCGCAGCTTAGGGAGCGGGAGGGGAGATACTCAGTATTTT
CDR3 length: 17; D gene: -; clone size: many; V gene: TRBV11-2; J gene: TRBJ2-7; CDR3 protein: CASSLARGHASSYEQYF; CDR3 DNA: TGTGCCAGCAGCTTAGCCCGGGGACACGCAAGCTCCTACGAGCAGTACTTC
CDR3 length: 13; D gene: -; clone size: many; V gene: TRBV10-1; J gene: TRBJ2-5; CDR3 protein: CASSESLEETQYF; CDR3 DNA: TGCGCCAGCAGTGAGTCCCTAGAAGAGACCCAGTACTTC
CDR3 length: 15; D gene: -; clone size: -; V gene: TRBV5-1; J gene: TRBJ1-2; CDR3 protein: CASSLRAGRPYGYTF; CDR3 DNA: TGCGCCAGCAGCTTGCGAGCGGGTCGCCCATATGGCTACACCTTC
CDR3 length: 15; D gene: -; clone size: few; V gene: TRBV6-1; J gene: TRBJ2-7; CDR3 protein: CASSAEWGQAREQYF; CDR3 DNA: TGTGCCAGCAGCGCCGAGTGGGGGCAGGCGAGAGAGCAGTACTTC
CDR3 length: 16; D gene: TRBD1; clone size: -; V gene: TRBV11-2; J gene: TRBJ2-2; CDR3 protein: CVSSLDRAGNTWELFF; CDR3 DNA: TGTGTCAGCAGCCTGGACAGGGCGGGAAACACCTGGGAGCTGTTTTTT
CDR3 length: 15; D gene: -; clone size: -; V gene: TRBV11-2; J gene: TRBJ2-3; CDR3 protein: CTSETEFTPTDTQYF; CDR3 DNA: TGTACCAGCGAAACAGAGTTTACCCCCACAGATACGCAGTATTTT
CDR3 length: 15; D gene: -; clone size: -; V gene: TRBV5-5; J gene: TRBJ1-1; CDR3 protein: CASSLGGTGDTEAFF; CDR3 DNA: TGTGCCAGCAGCTTGGGGGGGACGGGCGACACTGAAGCTTTCTTT